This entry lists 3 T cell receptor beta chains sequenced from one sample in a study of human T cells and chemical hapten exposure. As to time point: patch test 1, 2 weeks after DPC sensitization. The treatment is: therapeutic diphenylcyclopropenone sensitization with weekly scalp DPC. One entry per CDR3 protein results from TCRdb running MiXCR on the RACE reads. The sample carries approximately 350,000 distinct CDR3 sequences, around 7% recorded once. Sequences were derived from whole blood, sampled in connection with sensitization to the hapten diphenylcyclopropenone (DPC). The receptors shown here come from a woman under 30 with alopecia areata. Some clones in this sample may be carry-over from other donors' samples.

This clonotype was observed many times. The DNA of the CDR3 is TGTGCCAGCCTGGAGGGGGATCAGCCCCAGCATTTT. Encoded protein: CASLEGDQPQHF. This chain joins TRBV6-1 and TRBJ1-5, with D perhaps TRBD1 (6 bases). The CDR3 length is 12 residues. Trimming pared 8 bases from V and 5 bases from J, leaving 10 bases between. From germline, CDR1 is MNHNS and CDR2 SASEGT.

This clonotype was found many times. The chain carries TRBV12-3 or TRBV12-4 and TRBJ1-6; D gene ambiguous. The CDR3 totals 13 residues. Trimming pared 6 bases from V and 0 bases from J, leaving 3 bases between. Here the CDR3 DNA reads TGTGCCAGCAGGCCCTCCTATAATTCACCCCTCCACTTT. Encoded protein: CASRPSYNSPLHF.

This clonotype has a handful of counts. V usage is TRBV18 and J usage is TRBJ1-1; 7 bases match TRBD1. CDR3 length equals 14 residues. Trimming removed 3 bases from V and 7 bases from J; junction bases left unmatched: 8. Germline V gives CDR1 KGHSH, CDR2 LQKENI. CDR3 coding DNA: TGTGCCAGCTCACCCCCGGGACAGCGTCATGAAGCTTTCTTT. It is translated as CASSPPGQRHEAFF.